The present entry profiles one T cell receptor beta chain with its context. This entry belongs to a study of blood T cell repertoires in COVID-19. Study overall: The study drew acute and convalescent COVID-19 samples from the United States, Italy and Spain. PBMCs, B-cell-depleted T cells, or T cells provided the cDNA or gDNA that made up the material.

The germline V gene encodes CDR1 SGHDT and CDR2 YYEEEE. Trimming cost V 3 bases and J 2 bases, with 17 bases left between them. There are 16 residues in the CDR3. The data were produced by immunoSEQ multiplex PCR, yet TCRdb's version contains in-frame clones alone and is incomplete. The sample has roughly 410,000 clones; around nine tenths are singletons. The TCR sequence derives from a woman in her forties with COVID-19, enrolled during active disease. The chain joins TRBV5-6 to TRBJ1-1; weak D call: TRBD1 (6 bases). The sample comprised peripheral blood. The CDR3 reads CASSSLPLGANTEAFF. The DNA of the CDR3 is TGTGCCAGCAGCTCCCTCCCTCTGGGGGCCAACACTGAAGCTTTCTTT.